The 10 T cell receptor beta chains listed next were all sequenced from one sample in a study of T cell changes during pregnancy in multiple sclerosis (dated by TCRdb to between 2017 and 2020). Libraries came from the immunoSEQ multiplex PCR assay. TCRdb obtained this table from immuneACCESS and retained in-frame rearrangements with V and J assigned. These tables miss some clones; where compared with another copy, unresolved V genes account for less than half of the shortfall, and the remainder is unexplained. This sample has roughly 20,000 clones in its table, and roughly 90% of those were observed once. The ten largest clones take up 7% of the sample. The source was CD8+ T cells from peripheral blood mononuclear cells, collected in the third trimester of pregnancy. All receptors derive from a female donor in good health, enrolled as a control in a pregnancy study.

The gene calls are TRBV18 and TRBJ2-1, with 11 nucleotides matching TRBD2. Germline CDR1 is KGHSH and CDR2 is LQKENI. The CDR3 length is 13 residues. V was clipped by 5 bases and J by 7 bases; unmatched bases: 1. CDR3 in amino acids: CASSRLAGNEQFF. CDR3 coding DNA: TGTGCCAGCTCAAGACTAGCGGGAAATGAGCAGTTCTTC.

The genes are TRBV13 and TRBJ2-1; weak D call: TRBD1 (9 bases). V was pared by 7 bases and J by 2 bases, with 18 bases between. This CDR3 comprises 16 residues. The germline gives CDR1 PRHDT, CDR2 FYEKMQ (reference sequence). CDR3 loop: CASTGQGREAYNEQFF. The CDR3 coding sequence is TGTGCCAGCACCGGACAGGGGCGGGAGGCCTACAATGAGCAGTTCTTC.

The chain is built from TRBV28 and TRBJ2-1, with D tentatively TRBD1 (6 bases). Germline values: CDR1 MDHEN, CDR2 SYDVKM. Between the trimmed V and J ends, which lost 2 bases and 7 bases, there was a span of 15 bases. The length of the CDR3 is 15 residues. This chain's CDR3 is CASSLANRVMNEQFF. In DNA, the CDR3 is TGTGCCAGCAGTTTAGCAAACAGGGTGATGAATGAGCAGTTCTTC. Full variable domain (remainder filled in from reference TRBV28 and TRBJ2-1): DVKVTQSSRYLVKRTGEKVFLECVQDMDHENMFWYRQDPGLGLRLIYFSYDVKMKEKGDIPEGYSVSREKKERFSLILESASTNQTSMYLCASSLANRVMNEQFFGPGTRLTVL.

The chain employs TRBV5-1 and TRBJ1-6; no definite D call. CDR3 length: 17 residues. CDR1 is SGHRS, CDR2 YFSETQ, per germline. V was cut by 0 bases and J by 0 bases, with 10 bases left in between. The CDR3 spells CASSLEAFSSYNSPLHF. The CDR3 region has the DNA TGCGCCAGCAGCTTGGAAGCGTTTAGCTCCTATAATTCACCCCTCCACTTT.

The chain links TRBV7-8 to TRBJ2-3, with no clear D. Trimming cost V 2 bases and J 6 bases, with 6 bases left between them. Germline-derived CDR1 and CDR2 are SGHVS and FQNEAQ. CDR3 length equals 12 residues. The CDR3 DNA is TGTGCCAGCAGCTTATTGAGCGATACGCAGTATTTT. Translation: CASSLLSDTQYF. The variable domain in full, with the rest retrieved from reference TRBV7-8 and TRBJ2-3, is GAGVSQSPRYKVAKRGQDVALRCDPISGHVSLFWYQQALGQGPEFLTYFQNEAQLDKSGLPSDRFFAERPEGSVSTLKIQRTQQEDSAVYLCASSLLSDTQYFGPGTRLTVL.

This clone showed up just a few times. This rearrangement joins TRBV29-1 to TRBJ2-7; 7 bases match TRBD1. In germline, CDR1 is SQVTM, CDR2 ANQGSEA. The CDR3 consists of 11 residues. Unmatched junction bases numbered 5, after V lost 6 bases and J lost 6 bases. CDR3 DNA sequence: TGCAGCGTCGAAAACAGGGGCGAGCAGTACTTC. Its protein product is CSVENRGEQYF.

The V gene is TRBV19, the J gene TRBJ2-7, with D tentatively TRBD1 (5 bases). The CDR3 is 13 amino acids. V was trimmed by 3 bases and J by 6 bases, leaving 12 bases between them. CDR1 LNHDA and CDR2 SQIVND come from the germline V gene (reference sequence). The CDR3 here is CASSISSGAEQYF. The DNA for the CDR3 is TGTGCCAGTAGTATCTCTAGTGGGGCCGAGCAGTACTTC.

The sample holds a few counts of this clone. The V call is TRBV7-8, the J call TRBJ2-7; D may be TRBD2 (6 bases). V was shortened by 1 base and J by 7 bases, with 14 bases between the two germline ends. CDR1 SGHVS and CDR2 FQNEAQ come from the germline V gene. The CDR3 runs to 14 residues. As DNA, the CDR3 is TGTGCCAGCAGCTTAGGGCGGGGCTCGCTGGAGCAGTACTTC. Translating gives CASSLGRGSLEQYF.

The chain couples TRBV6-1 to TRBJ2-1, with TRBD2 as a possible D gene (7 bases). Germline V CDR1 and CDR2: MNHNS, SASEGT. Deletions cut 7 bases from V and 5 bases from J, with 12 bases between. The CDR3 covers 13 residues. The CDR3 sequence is CASNLGGDNEQFF. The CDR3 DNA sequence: TGTGCCAGCAATCTAGGGGGGGACAATGAGCAGTTCTTC.

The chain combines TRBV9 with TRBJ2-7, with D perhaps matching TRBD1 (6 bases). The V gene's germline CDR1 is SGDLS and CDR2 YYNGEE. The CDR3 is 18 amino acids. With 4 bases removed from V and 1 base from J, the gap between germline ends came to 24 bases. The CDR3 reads CASSTKPTPGTRSYEQYF. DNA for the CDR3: TGTGCCAGCAGCACAAAACCTACCCCCGGGACAAGGTCCTACGAGCAGTACTTC.